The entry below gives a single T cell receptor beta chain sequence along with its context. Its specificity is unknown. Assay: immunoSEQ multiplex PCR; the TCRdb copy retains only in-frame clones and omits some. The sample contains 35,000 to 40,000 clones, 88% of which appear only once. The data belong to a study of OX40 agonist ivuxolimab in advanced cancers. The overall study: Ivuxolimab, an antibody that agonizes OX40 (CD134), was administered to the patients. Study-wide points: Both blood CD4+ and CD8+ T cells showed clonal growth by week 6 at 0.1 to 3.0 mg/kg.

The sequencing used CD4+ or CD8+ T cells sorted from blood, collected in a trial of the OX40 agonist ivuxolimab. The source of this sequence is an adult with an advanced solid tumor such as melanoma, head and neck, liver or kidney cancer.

The CDR3 loop is CASSLTHHRASSYEQYF. CDR3 coding DNA: TGTGCCAGCAGTTTAACTCATCACAGGGCGAGCTCCTACGAGCAGTACTTC. The gene calls are TRBV27 and TRBJ2-7; D may be TRBD1 (6 bases). The V end lost 2 bases, the J end lost 0 bases, and 17 bases lay between the germline ends. The length of the CDR3 is 17 residues. Germline V gives CDR1 MNHEY, CDR2 SMNVEV (reference sequence).